This T cell receptor beta chain appears in the sequencing data of a study of tissue T cells after allogeneic stem cell transplantation. Overall study findings and caveats: The patient cohort was small and clinically heterogeneous, with limited sampling depth. Tissue-detected TCR repertoire was only partly captured by blood and spleen T cells.

Germline CDR1 MNHEY, CDR2 SVGAGI. V lost 8 bases and J 3 bases, leaving 11 bases between the germline ends. The CDR3 covers 12 residues. As regards this clone: The antigen is unknown.

GI sites, liver, skin and spleen were taken after median 9.75 post-mortem hours. TCRdb's copy holds only in-frame clones and misses some; the assay was immunoSEQ multiplex PCR. The table has about 6,900 clones, 60% to 85% seen once; the top ten hold about 14%. The receptor was isolated from a male patient aged 60 or older with steroid-refractory graft-versus-host disease after an allogeneic stem cell transplant. Some T cells may possibly be graft donor cells. The starting material was skin, obtained at autopsy. The chain couples TRBV6-5 to TRBJ2-7; D is unresolved. The CDR3 nucleotides read TGTGCCAGCTGCACCCCGGACTACGAGCAGTACTTC. It codes for CASCTPDYEQYF.